Presented here are 10 T cell receptor beta chains from one specimen sequenced in a study of beta chain features in type 1 diabetes. Study-level results: Within each of all four CD4+ subsets, Type 1 diabetes patients had TCRB CDR3s that were moderately but significantly shorter.

Expressed TCRB transcripts got sequenced, as all isolated RNA was reverse transcribed. The method was immunoSEQ multiplex PCR; TCRdb's version includes in-frame clones alone and lacks a portion of them. The sample lists 640,000 or so clones, roughly an eighth occurring once. These TCRs' antigens remain unknown. Sample: naive CD4+ T cells from blood. These receptors all come from a young man with type 1 diabetes.

V usage is TRBV29-1 and J usage is TRBJ2-5; 9 bases are a match to TRBD2. The J call may not be correct, given that the DNA end is closer to TRBJ2-7. Germline CDR1 is SQVTM and CDR2 is ANQGSEA. The CDR3 extends over 14 amino acids. This CDR3 reads CSVEGLAGLNEQYF. In DNA, the CDR3 is TGCAGCGTTGAAGGGCTAGCGGGACTAAACGAGCAGTACTTC.

This clone was recorded a few times. This rearrangement joins TRBV2 to TRBJ2-1; D perhaps matches TRBD2 (5 bases). The CDR3 totals 16 residues. CDR1 SNHLY and CDR2 FYNNEI come from the germline V gene. With 8 bases removed from V and 7 bases from J, the gap between germline ends came to 24 bases. DNA for the CDR3: TGTGCCAGCGTTTTTCAAGCGGCCCGGCGGAGGAATGAGCAGTTCTTC. Amino acids: CASVFQAARRRNEQFF.

The rearrangement joins TRBV6-6 to TRBJ1-5; the D gene is possibly TRBD1 (6 bases). This CDR3 has 12 residues. Trimming removed 6 bases from V and 6 bases from J, with 9 bases in between. The V gene's germline CDR1 is MNHNY and CDR2 SVGAGI (reference sequence). The CDR3 here is CASSRTVQPQHF. The CDR3 region has the DNA TGTGCCAGCAGCCGGACAGTTCAGCCCCAGCATTTT.

The J gene is TRBJ2-2, the V gene TRBV30, with D possibly being TRBD2 (5 bases). The V gene lost 6 bases and the J gene lost 0 bases, with 23 bases spanning the gap. CDR1 is GTSNPN and CDR2 is SVGIG in the germline V gene (reference sequence). The CDR3 runs to 18 residues. DNA for the CDR3: TGTGCCTGCCAAACGGGATCGGGGATGGCTGCGAACACCGGGGAGCTGTTTTTT. The encoded protein is CACQTGSGMAANTGELFF.

This clone has a handful of counts. The chain carries TRBV30 and TRBJ1-4; possible D gene TRBD1, 5 bases. The CDR3 has 15 residues. V shed 2 bases and J shed 3 bases, with 13 bases lying between them. The germline V gene encodes CDR1 GTSNPN and CDR2 SVGIG (reference sequence). The CDR3, as DNA: TGTGCCTGGAGTCGGACCCTGGGGGCTAATGAAAAACTGTTTTTT. Its protein is CAWSRTLGANEKLFF.

The chain has TRBV5-1 and TRBJ2-5; TRBD1 or TRBD2 may be the D gene (7 bases each). The CDR3 totals 15 residues. CDR1 is SGHRS, CDR2 YFSETQ, per germline. The germline V and J ends were trimmed by 4 bases and 5 bases, with 18 bases remaining between them. In DNA, the CDR3 is TGCGCCAGCAGCCAAGTCCCCCAGGGGGGGGAGACCCAGTACTTC. Translation: CASSQVPQGGETQYF.

This clone was recorded a few times. This rearrangement joins TRBV5-6 to TRBJ2-3; TRBD1 matches 7 bases. This CDR3 spans 15 amino acids. Per germline, CDR1 SGHDT and CDR2 YYEEEE. Unmatched junction bases numbered 10, after V lost 4 bases and J lost 5 bases. The CDR3 sequence: CASSTGTGARDTQYF. In DNA, the CDR3 is TGTGCCAGCAGCACGGGCACAGGGGCCAGAGATACGCAGTATTTT.

Here the CDR3 DNA reads TGTGCCAGCAGCGTAGGGCACCCCGATGTAAACACTGAAGCTTTCTTT. This gives the protein CASSVGHPDVNTEAFF. V and J are TRBV9 and TRBJ1-1; D gene unclear. V was clipped by 0 bases and J by 2 bases, with 14 bases between them. Per the germline V gene, CDR1 is SGDLS and CDR2 is YYNGEE. This CDR3 contains 16 residues. Variable domain in full (rest from reference TRBV9 and TRBJ1-1): DSGVTQTPKHLITATGQRVTLRCSPRSGDLSVYWYQQSLDQGLQFLIQYYNGEERAKGNILERFSAQQFPDLHSELNLSSLELGDSALYFCASSVGHPDVNTEAFFGQGTRLTVV.

Of note for this clone: The sample has other DNA sequences that encode this CDR3 too. The chain has TRBV9 and TRBJ1-1, with D tentatively TRBD1 (6 bases). There are 14 residues in the CDR3. V lost 1 base and J 1 base, leaving 8 bases between the germline ends. CDR1 and CDR2 from the germline V gene are SGDLS and YYNGEE. The chain's CDR3 is CASSVTGANTEAFF. CDR3 nucleotide sequence: TGTGCCAGCAGCGTAACGGGGGCGAACACTGAAGCTTTCTTT.

This clone was seen a handful of times. This chain joins TRBV2 and TRBJ2-6, with 7 positions matching TRBD1. This CDR3 is 15 amino acids long. After removal of 7 bases from V and 4 bases from J, the junction contained 7 bases not matched to a gene. Germline CDR1 is SNHLY and CDR2 is FYNNEI. Here the CDR3 DNA reads TGTGCCAGCATCACAGGGGCACGCGGGGCCAACGTCCTGACTTTC. Translated: CASITGARGANVLTF.